The 9 T cell receptor beta chains reported below all come from one sample, sequenced in a study of regulatory T cells in long-lasting Graves disease. Time point here: persistent/refractory GD, antithyroid drugs over 5 years with positive TRAb. Following extraction of RNA from PBMCs, that RNA was used to make the TCR library. Through Arm-PCR of CDR3 regions and iRepertoire HTBI primers, TCR beta libraries were built. TCRdb re-called the multiplex PCR reads with MiXCR, one entry per CDR3 protein. The sample lists 600,000 to 850,000 distinct CDR3 sequences, around 30% occurring once. Sequences were derived from peripheral blood mononuclear cells (PBMCs), sampled when the disease was refractory, from a patient treated with antithyroid drugs. The receptors stem from a female donor with Graves disease.

The CDR3 loop is CAISESGGAREKLFF. The CDR3 region has the DNA TGTGCCATCAGTGAGTCGGGGGGGGCGCGCGAAAAACTGTTTTTT. The chain has TRBV10-3 and TRBJ1-4; D is perhaps TRBD1 (6 bases). The CDR3 totals 15 residues. The germline V gene encodes CDR1 ENHRY and CDR2 SYGVKD. The germline V and J ends were trimmed by 0 bases and 8 bases, with 13 bases remaining between them.

This clonotype turned up a few times. The genes are TRBV7-9 and TRBJ2-5; tentatively, D is TRBD2 (5 bases). The V gene lost 5 bases and the J gene lost 3 bases, with 13 bases spanning the gap. There are 14 residues in the CDR3. Per the germline V gene, CDR1 is SEHNR and CDR2 is FQNEAQ (reference sequence). The DNA for the CDR3 is TGTGCCAGCAGCATAATCGGACTGGAAGAGACCCAGTACTTC. This encodes CASSIIGLEETQYF.

For the CDR3, the DNA is TGTGCCAGCAGCTTAGCTCCTTCGGGGGGAATCACTGAAGCTTTCTTT. Its protein is CASSLAPSGGITEAFF. The V call is TRBV7-9, the J call TRBJ1-1, with D perhaps matching TRBD1 (5 bases). CDR3 length equals 16 residues. V was pared by 0 bases and J by 4 bases, with 15 bases between. Germline V gene sequence: CDR1 SEHNR, CDR2 FQNEAQ (reference sequence).

The V gene is TRBV20-1, the J gene TRBJ2-7, with 9 positions matching TRBD2. The J segment lost 7 bases and the V segment lost 0 bases, leaving 10 bases of the junction unmatched. Looked up from germline, CDR1 is DFQATT and CDR2 is SNEGSKA (reference sequence). The CDR3 is 15 amino acids. CDR3 DNA: TGCAGTGCTAGAGATAGAGCGGGAGGCGTCTGGGAGCAGTACTTC. Its protein product is CSARDRAGGVWEQYF.

V usage is TRBV7-3 and J usage is TRBJ1-1; the D is unclear. This CDR3 region has 13 residues. CDR1 and CDR2 from the germline V gene are SGHTA and FQGTGA. V shed 5 bases and J shed 5 bases, with 12 bases lying between them. CDR3 sequence (DNA): TGTGCCAGCAGCCAACGGGTTGCGACTGAAGCTTTCTTT. Translated, it gives CASSQRVATEAFF.

This clonotype was observed a handful of times. The chain uses TRBV20-1 and TRBJ1-3; D remains unclear. CDR1 DFQATT and CDR2 SNEGSKA come from the germline V gene (reference sequence). The CDR3 totals 11 residues. V was shortened by 6 bases and J by 8 bases, with 11 bases between the two germline ends. The CDR3 DNA sequence: TGCAGTGCCACCACCTGGGACACCATATATTTT. This encodes CSATTWDTIYF.

Details on this clonotype: One end of the junction fails to match germline, which may point to a read error. This chain connects TRBV19 to TRBJ2-5, with 7 positions matching TRBD2. Germline-derived CDR1 and CDR2 are LNHDA and SQIVND (reference sequence). The CDR3 covers 16 residues. Here the CDR3 reads CASSINPLAFQEAQYF. The CDR3 DNA reads as TGTGCCAGTAGTATAAATCCACTAGCGTTCCAAGAGGCCCAGTACTTC.

This clonotype was seen a few times. This sequence joins TRBV24-1 and TRBJ2-3; D may be TRBD2 (5 bases). The germline V and J ends were trimmed by 3 bases and 7 bases, with 13 bases remaining between them. This CDR3 contains 14 residues. Germline V gene sequence: CDR1 KGHDR, CDR2 SFDVKD. The CDR3 DNA sequence: TGTGCCACCAGTGATGCGGACGGGATGAATACGCAGTATTTT. Its translation: CATSDADGMNTQYF.

The V gene is TRBV29-1, the J gene TRBJ1-4, with a possible D match to TRBD1 (6 bases). The V end lost 6 bases, the J end lost 5 bases, and 22 bases lay between the germline ends. The CDR3 totals 16 residues. Germline CDR1 and CDR2: SQVTM and ANQGSEA. The CDR3 loop reads CSVRGRQVGSNEKLFF. The CDR3 DNA reads as TGCAGCGTCCGAGGCCGACAGGTTGGGTCGAATGAAAAACTGTTTTTT.